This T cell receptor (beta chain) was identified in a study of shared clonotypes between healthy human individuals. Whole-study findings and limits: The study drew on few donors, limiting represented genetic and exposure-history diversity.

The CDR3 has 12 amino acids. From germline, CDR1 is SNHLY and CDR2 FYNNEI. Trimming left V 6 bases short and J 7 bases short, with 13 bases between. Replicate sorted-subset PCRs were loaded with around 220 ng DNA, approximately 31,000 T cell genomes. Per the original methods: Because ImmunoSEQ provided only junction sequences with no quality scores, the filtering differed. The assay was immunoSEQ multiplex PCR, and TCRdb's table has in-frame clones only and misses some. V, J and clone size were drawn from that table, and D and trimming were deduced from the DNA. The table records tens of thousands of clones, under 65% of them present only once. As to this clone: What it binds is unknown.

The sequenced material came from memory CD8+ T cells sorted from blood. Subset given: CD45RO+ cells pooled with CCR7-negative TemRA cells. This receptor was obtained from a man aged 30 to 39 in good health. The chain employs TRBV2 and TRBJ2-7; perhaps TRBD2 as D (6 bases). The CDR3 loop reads CASSRLGGEQYF. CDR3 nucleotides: TGTGCCAGCAGCAGACTGGGGGGAGAGCAGTACTTC.